The TCR beta chain described here comes from a study of blood T cell repertoires in COVID-19. Study overall: Collection of acute and convalescent COVID-19 samples took place in the United States, Italy and Spain.

Measured with immunoSEQ multiplex PCR; TCRdb has only the in-frame clones, and not every one. The sample shows about 200,000 clones, under 90% of them seen only once. The CDR3 contains 14 residues. Between the trimmed V and J ends, which lost 2 bases and 0 bases, there was a span of 8 bases. CDR1 LNHDA and CDR2 SQIVND come from the germline V gene (reference sequence). On this clone: Additional DNA sequences in this sample encode the identical CDR3.

This chain links TRBV19 with TRBJ2-7; maybe TRBD1 (5 bases). This clonotype was sampled from a man in his 60s who had recovered from COVID-19. The sample was peripheral blood. Here the CDR3 DNA reads TGTGCCAGTAGTATATGGGGCGGCTCCTACGAGCAGTACTTC. This codes for CASSIWGGSYEQYF.